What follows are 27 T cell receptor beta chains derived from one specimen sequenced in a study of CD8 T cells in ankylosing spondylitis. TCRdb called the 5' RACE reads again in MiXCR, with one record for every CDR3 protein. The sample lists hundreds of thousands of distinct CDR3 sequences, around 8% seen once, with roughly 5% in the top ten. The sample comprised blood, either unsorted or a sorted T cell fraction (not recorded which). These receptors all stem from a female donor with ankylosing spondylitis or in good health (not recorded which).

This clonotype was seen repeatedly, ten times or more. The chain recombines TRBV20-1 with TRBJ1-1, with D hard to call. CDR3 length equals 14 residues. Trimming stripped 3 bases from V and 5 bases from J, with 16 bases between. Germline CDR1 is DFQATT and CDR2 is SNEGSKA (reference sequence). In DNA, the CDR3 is TGCAGTGCTAGTCTGCCTGGGGTGGGGACTGAAGCTTTCTTT. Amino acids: CSASLPGVGTEAFF.

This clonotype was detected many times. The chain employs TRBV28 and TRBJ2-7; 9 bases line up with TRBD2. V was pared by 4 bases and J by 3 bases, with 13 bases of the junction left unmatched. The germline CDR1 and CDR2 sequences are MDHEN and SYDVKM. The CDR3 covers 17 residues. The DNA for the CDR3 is TGTGCCAGCAGTTCCCCCCGACTAGCGGTTAGCAACTACGAGCAGTACTTC. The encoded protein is CASSSPRLAVSNYEQYF.

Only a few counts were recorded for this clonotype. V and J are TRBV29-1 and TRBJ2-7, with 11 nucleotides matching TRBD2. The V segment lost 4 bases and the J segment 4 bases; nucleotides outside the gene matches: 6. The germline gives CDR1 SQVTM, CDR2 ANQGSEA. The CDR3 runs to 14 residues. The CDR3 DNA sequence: TGCAGCGTTGTTACTAGCGGGAGTGGGTACGAGCAGTACTTC. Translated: CSVVTSGSGYEQYF.

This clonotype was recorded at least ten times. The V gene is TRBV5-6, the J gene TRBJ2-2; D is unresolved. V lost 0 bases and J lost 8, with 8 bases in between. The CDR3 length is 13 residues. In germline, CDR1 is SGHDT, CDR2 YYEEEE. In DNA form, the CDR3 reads TGTGCCAGCAGCTTGGCCGACGGAGGGGAGCTGTTTTTT. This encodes CASSLADGGELFF.

The CDR3 bases are TGTGCCAGCCATTACTGGGCGGAAGAGACCCAGTACTTC. It codes for CASHYWAEETQYF. This chain uses TRBV5-6 with TRBJ2-5; D is ambiguous. Germline CDR1 SGHDT, CDR2 YYEEEE. Trimming pared 7 bases from V and 3 bases from J, leaving 13 bases between. The CDR3 runs to 13 residues. Together with reference TRBV5-6 and TRBJ2-5, the CDR3 gives the full variable domain: DAGVTQSPTHLIKTRGQQVTLRCSPKSGHDTVSWYQQALGQGPQFIFQYYEEEERQRGNFPDRFSGHQFPNYSSELNVNALLLGDSALYLCASHYWAEETQYFGPGTRLLVL.

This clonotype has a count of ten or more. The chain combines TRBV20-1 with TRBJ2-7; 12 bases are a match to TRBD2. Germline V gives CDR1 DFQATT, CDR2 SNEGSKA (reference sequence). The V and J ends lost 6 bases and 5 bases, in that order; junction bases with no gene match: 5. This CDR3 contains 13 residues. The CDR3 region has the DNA TGCAGTGCCCTGACTAGCGGGAGCAACGAGCAGTACTTC. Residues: CSALTSGSNEQYF.

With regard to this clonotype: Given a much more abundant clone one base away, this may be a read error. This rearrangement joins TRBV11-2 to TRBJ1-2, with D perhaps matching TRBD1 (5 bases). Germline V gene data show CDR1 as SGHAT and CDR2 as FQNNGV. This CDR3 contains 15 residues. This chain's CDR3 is CVSSLGGRDRFGYTF. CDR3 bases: TGTGTCAGCAGCTTAGGAGGCCGGGACCGGTTTGGGTACACCTTC. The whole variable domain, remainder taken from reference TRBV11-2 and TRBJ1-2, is EAGVAQSPRYKIIEKRQSVAFWCNPISGHATLYWYQQILGQGPKLLIQFQNNGVVDDSQLPKDRFSAERLKGVDSTLKIQPAKLEDSAVYLCVSSLGGRDRFGYTFGSGTRLTVV.

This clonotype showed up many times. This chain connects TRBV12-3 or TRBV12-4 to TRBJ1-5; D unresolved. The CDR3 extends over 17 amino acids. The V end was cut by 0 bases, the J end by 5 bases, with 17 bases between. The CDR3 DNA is TGTGCCAGCAGTTTAGCGTACTCGGATGAGATTCATCAGCCCCAGCATTTT. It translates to CASSLAYSDEIHQPQHF.

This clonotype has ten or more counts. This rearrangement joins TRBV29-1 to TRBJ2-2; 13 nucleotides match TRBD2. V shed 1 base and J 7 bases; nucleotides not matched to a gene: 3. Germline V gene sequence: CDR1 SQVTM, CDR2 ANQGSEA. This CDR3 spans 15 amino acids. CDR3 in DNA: TGCAGCGTTGAAGGGACTAGCGGGAGTGGCGGGGAGCTGTTTTTT. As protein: CSVEGTSGSGGELFF.

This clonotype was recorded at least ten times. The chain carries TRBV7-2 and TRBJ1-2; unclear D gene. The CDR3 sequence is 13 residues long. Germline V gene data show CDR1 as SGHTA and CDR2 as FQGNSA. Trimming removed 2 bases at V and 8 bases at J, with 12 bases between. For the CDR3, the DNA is TGTGCCAGCAGCTTAAACCCCCTAAGGGGCTACACCTTC. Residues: CASSLNPLRGYTF.

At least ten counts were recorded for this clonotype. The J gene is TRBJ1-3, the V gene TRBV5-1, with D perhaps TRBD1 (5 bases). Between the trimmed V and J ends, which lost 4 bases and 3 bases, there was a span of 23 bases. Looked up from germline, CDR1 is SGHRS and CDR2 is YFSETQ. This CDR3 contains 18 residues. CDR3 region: CASSPPQGAGPFGNTIYF. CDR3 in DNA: TGCGCCAGCAGCCCACCGCAGGGAGCGGGACCGTTTGGAAACACCATATATTTT.

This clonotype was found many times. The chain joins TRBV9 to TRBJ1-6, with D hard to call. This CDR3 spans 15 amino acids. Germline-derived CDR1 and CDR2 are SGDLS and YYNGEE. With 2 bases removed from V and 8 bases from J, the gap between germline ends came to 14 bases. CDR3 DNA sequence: TGTGCCAGCAGCGTCCACGGGGAAGTGGATTCACCCCTCCACTTT. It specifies CASSVHGEVDSPLHF.

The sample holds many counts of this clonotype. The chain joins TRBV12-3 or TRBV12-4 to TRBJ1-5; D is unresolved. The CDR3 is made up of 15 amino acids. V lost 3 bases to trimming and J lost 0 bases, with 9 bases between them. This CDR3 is CASSLVPYSNQPQHF. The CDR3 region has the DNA TGTGCCAGCAGTTTGGTACCATATAGCAATCAGCCCCAGCATTTT.

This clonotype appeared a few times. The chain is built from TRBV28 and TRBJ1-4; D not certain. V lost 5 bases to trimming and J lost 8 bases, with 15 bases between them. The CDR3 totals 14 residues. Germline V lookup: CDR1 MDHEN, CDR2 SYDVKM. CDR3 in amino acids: CASSPIPREEKLFF. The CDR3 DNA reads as TGTGCCAGCAGTCCTATCCCCCGCGAAGAAAAACTGTTTTTT.

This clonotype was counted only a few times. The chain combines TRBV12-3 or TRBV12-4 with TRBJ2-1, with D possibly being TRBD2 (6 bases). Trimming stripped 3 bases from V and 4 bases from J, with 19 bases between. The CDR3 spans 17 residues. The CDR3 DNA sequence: TGTGCCAGCAGTTTTGTGGGAGGCGGTGCTAGGTACAATGAGCAGTTCTTC. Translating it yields CASSFVGGGARYNEQFF.

CDR3: CASNTGTVYEQYF. For the CDR3, the DNA is TGTGCCAGCAACACCGGGACAGTTTACGAGCAGTACTTC. J is TRBJ2-7 and V is TRBV5-5; 7 bases map to TRBD1. The CDR3 loop spans 13 amino acids. CDR1 is SGHKS, CDR2 YYEKEE, per germline (reference sequence). V shed 6 bases and J 4 bases; nucleotides not matched to a gene: 7.

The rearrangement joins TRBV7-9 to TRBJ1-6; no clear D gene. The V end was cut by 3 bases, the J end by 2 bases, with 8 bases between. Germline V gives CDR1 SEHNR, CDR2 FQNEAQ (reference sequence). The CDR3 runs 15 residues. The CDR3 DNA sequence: TGTGCCAGCAGCTTCCGTGGTCCCTATAATTCACCCCTCCACTTT. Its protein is CASSFRGPYNSPLHF. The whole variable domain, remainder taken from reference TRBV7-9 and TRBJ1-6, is DTGVSQNPRHKITKRGQNVTFRCDPISEHNRLYWYRQTLGQGPEFLTYFQNEAQLEKSRLLSDRFSAERPKGSFSTLEIQRTEQGDSAMYLCASSFRGPYNSPLHFGNGTRLTVT.

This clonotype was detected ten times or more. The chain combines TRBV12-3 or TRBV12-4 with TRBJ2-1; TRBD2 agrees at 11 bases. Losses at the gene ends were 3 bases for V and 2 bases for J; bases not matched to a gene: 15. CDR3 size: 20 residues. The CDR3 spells CASSLSLSDSGRGTYNEQFF. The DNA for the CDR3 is TGTGCCAGCAGTTTGTCCCTATCAGATAGCGGGAGGGGGACCTACAATGAGCAGTTCTTC.

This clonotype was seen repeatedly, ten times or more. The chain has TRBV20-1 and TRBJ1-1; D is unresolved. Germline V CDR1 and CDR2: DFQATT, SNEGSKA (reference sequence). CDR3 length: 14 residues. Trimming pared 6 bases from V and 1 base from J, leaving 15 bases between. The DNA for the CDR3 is TGCAGTGCCAAGTCGCGGGATAAGAACACTGAAGCTTTCTTT. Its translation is CSAKSRDKNTEAFF.

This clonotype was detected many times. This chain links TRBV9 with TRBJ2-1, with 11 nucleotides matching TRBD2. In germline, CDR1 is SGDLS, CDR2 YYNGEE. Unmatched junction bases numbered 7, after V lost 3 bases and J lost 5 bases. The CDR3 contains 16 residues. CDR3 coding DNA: TGTGCCAGCAGCGGATCTAGCGGGAGGAGGGACAATGAGCAGTTCTTC. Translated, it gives CASSGSSGRRDNEQFF.

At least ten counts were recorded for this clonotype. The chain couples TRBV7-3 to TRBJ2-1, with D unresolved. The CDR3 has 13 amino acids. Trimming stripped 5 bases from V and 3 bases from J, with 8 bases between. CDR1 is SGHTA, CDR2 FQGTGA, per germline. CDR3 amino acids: CASSSRIYNEQFF. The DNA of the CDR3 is TGTGCCAGCAGCAGTAGGATCTACAATGAGCAGTTCTTC.

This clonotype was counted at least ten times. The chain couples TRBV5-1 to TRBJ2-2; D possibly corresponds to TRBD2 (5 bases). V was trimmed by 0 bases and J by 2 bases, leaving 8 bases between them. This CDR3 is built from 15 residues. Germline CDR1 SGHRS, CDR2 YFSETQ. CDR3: CASSLAGYNTGELFF. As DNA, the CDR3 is TGCGCCAGCAGCTTGGCGGGATATAACACCGGGGAGCTGTTTTTT.

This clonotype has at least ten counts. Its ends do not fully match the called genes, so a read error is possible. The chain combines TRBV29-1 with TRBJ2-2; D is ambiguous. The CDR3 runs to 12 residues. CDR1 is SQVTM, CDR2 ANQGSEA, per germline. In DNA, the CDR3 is TGCAGCGTTAGCAGGAACTCCGGGGAGCTGTTTTTT. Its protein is CSVSRNSGELFF.

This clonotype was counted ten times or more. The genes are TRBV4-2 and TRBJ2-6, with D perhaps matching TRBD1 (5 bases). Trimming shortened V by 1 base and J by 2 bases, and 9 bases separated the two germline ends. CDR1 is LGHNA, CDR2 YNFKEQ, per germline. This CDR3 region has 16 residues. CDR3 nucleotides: TGTGCCAGCAGCCAAGCACTGGGGCCTGGGGCCAACGTCCTGACTTTC. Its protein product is CASSQALGPGANVLTF.

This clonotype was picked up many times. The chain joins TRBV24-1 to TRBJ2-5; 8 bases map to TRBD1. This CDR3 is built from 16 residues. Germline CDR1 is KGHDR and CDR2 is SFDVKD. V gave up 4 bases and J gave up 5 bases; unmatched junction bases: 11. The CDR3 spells CATSDPTETGEETQYF. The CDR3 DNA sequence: TGTGCCACCAGTGACCCCACCGAGACAGGGGAGGAGACCCAGTACTTC.

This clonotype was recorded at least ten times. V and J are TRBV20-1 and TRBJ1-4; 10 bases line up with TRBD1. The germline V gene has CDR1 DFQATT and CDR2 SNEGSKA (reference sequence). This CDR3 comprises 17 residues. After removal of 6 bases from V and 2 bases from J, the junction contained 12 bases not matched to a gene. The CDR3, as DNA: TGCAGTGCGCCGGGACAGGGGATAAAGAGGACTAATGAAAAACTGTTTTTT. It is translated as CSAPGQGIKRTNEKLFF.

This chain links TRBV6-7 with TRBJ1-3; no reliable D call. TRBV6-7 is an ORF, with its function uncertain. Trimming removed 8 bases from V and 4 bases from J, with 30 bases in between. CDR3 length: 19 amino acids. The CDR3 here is CASCSTLYPRRLSGNTIYF. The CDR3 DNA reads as TGTGCCAGCTGTTCTACCCTCTATCCCCGGAGGCTCTCGGGAAACACCATATATTTT.